These 3 T cell receptor beta chains came from one sample sequenced in a study of blood T cell repertoires in COVID-19. Produced via immunoSEQ multiplex PCR; TCRdb's table is partial and in-frame only. Here the sample spans about 210,000 clones, roughly 85% being singletons. The sequenced material came from peripheral blood. These TCRs come from a woman aged 40 to 50 with active or convalescent COVID-19.

The V call is TRBV7-2, the J call TRBJ2-2; 7 nucleotides line up with TRBD2. The germline gives CDR1 SGHTA, CDR2 FQGNSA. V lost 1 base and J lost 4; bases outside the gene matches: 9. The CDR3 covers 17 residues. The CDR3 nucleotides read TGTGCCAGCAGCTTAGTCCCTGCGGGAGTAGGCACCGGGGAGCTGTTTTTT. Protein: CASSLVPAGVGTGELFF.

V is TRBV10-1 and J is TRBJ1-4; the D is unclear. Germline V gene lookup returns CDR1 WNHNN and CDR2 SYGVQD (reference sequence). The CDR3 is 13 residues long. V gave up 0 bases and J gave up 10 bases, with 9 bases separating them. The CDR3 spells CASSESFGGKLFF. The CDR3 coding sequence is TGCGCCAGCAGTGAGTCGTTCGGCGGAAAACTGTTTTTT.

The genes are TRBV4-1 and TRBJ1-4, with TRBD1 matching over 7 bases. The CDR3 totals 18 residues. Germline loops: CDR1 MGHRA, CDR2 YSYEKL. The ends lost 4 bases at V and 0 bases at J; junction bases unmatched: 11. The CDR3 bases are TGCGCCAGCAGCCCTCCGGGACAGAATCTTGCAACTAATGAAAAACTGTTTTTT. It is translated as CASSPPGQNLATNEKLFF.